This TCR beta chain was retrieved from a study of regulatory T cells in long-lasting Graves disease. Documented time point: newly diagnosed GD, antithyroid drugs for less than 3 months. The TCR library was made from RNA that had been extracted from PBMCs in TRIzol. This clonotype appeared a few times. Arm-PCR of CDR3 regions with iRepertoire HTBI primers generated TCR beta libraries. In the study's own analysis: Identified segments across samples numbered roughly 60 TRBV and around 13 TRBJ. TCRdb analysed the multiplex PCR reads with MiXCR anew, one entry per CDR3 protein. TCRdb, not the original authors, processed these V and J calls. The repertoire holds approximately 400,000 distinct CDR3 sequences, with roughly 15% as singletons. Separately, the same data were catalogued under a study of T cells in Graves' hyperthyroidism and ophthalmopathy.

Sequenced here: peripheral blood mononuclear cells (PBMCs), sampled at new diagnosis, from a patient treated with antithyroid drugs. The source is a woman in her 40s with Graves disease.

The CDR3 region has the DNA TGTGCCAGCAGCGTAAACGGGGGACCAGGGGGGGTTAGCTATGGCTACACCTTC. It is translated as CASSVNGGPGGVSYGYTF. The genes are TRBV7-2 and TRBJ1-2, with 7 bases fitting TRBD1. V was clipped by 5 bases and J by 4 bases; unmatched bases: 19. Per the germline V gene, CDR1 is SGHTA and CDR2 is FQGNSA. This CDR3 is 18 amino acids long.